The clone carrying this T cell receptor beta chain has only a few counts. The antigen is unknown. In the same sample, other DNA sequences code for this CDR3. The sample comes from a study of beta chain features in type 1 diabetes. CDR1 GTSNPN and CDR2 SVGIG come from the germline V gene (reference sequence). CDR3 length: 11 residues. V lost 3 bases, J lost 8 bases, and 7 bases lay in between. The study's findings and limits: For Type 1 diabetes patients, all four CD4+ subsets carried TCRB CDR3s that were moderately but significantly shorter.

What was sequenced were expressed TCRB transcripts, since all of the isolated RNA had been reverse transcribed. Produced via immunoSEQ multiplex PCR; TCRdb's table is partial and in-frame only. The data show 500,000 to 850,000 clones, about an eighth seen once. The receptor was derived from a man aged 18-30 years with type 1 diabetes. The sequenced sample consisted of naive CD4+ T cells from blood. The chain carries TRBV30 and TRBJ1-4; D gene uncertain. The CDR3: CAWSTGEKLFF. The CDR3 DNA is TGTGCCTGGAGCACGGGGGAAAAACTGTTTTTT.